This record concerns one T cell receptor (beta chain) sequence. This sample is part of a study of shared clonotypes between healthy human individuals. Study-wide background: The study enrolled a couple of women and a few men aged 18 to 49.

J lost 0 bases, V lost 4 bases, and 10 bases had no gene match. This CDR3 contains 18 residues. Germline V lookup: CDR1 SGHRS, CDR2 YFSETQ. As defined, naive CD8 cells were CD45RO-negative and positively selected for CCR7, with terminally differentiated effector memory CD45RA+ cells excluded. Deep was the level used in running the assay. Clones were read by immunoSEQ multiplex PCR, and TCRdb kept only the in-frame ones, dropping some. The profile covers roughly 2.1 million clones, with about 93% appearing a single time and more than 1.5% taken by the ten largest. The clonotype comes from a man aged 18 to 29 in good health. Some clones in this sample may be carry-over from other donors' samples. This chain connects TRBV5-1 to TRBJ1-3, with 10 bases that match TRBD1. Sequencing was carried out using naive CD8+ T cells from PBMCs. CDR3 residues: CASSLGDRGYLSGNTIYF. The CDR3 DNA reads as TGCGCCAGCAGCCTGGGGGACAGGGGCTATCTCTCTGGAAACACCATATATTTT.